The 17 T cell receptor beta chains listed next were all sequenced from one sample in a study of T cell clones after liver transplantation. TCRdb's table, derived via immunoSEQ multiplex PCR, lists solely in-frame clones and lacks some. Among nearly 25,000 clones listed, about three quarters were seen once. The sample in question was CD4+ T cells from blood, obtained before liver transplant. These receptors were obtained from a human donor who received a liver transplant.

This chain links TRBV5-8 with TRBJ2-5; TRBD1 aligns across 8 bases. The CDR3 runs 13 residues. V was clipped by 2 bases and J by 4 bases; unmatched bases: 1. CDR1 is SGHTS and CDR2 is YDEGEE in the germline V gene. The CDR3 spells CASSFGQGETQYF. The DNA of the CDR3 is TGTGCCAGCAGCTTTGGACAGGGAGAGACCCAGTACTTC.

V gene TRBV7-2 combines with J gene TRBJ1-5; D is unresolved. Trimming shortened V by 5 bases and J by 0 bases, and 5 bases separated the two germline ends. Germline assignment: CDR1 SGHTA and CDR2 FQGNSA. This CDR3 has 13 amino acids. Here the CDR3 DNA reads TGTGCCAGCAGCCCATATAGCAATCAGCCCCAGCATTTT. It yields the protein CASSPYSNQPQHF.

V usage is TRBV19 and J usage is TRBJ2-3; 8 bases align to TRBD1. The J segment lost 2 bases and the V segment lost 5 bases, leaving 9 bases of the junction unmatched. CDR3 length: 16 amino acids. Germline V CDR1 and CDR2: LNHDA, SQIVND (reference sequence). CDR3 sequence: CASSPRQGANTDTQYF. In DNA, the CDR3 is TGTGCCAGTAGTCCGAGGCAGGGGGCGAACACAGATACGCAGTATTTT.

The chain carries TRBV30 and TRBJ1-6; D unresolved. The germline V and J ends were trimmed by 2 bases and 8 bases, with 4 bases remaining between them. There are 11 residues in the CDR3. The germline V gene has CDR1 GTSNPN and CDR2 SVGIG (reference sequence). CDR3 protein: CAWSRDSPLHF. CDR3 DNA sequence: TGTGCCTGGAGTAGGGATTCACCCCTCCACTTT.

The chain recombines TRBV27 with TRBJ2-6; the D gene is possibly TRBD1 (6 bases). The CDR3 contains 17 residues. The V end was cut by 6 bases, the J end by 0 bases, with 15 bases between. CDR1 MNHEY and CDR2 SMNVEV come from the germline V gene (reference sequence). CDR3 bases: TGTGCCAGCAGCCCGGGACACCTTTCCTCTGGGGCCAACGTCCTGACTTTC. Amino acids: CASSPGHLSSGANVLTF.

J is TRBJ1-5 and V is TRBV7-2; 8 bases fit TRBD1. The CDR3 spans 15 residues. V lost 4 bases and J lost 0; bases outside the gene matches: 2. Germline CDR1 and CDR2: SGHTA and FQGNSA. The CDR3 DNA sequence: TGTGCCAGCAGCTGGGACAGGAATAGCAATCAGCCCCAGCATTTT. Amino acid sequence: CASSWDRNSNQPQHF.

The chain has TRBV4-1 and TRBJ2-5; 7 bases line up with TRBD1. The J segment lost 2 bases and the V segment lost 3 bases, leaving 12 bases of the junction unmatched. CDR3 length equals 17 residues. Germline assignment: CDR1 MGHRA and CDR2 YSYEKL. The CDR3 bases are TGCGCCAGCAGCCAGGATTACAGGGGTGGGCAGCAAGAGACCCAGTACTTC. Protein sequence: CASSQDYRGGQQETQYF.

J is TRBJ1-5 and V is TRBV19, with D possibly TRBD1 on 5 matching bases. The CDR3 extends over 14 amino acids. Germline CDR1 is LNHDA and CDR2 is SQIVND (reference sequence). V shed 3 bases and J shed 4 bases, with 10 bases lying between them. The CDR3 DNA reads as TGTGCCAGTAGTATTGGGGCAGGGAATCAGCCCCAGCATTTT. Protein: CASSIGAGNQPQHF. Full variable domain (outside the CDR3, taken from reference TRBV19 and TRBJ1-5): DGGITQSPKYLFRKEGQNVTLSCEQNLNHDAMYWYRQDPGQGLRLIYYSQIVNDFQKGDIAEGYSVSREKKESFPLTVTSAQKNPTAFYLCASSIGAGNQPQHFGDGTRLSIL.

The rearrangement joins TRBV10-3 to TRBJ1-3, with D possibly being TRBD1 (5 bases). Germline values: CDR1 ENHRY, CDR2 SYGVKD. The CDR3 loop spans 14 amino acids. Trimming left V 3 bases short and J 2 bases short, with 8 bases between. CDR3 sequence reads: CAISDGDAGNTIYF. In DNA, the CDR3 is TGTGCCATCAGTGACGGGGACGCTGGAAACACCATATATTTT.

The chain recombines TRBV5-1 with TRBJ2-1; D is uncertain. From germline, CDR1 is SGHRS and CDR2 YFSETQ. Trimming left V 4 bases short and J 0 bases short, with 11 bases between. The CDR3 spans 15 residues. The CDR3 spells CASSPLQSSYNEQFF. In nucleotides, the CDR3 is TGCGCCAGCAGCCCCCTACAGAGCTCCTACAATGAGCAGTTCTTC.

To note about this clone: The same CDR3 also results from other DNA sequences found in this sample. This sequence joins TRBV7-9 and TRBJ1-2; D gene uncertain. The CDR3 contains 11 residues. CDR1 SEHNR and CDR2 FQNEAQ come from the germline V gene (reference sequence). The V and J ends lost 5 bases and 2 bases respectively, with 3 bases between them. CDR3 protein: CASSDNYGYTF. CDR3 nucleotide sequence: TGTGCCAGCAGCGACAACTATGGCTACACCTTC. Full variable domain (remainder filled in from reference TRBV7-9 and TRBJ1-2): DTGVSQNPRHKITKRGQNVTFRCDPISEHNRLYWYRQTLGQGPEFLTYFQNEAQLEKSRLLSDRFSAERPKGSFSTLEIQRTEQGDSAMYLCASSDNYGYTFGSGTRLTVV.

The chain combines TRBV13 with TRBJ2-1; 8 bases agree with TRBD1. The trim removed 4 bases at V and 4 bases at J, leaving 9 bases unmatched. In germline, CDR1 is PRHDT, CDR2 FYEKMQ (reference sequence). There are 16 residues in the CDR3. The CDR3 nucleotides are TGTGCCAGCAGCTCCAAAACAGGGGGAGGATACAATGAGCAGTTCTTC. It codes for CASSSKTGGGYNEQFF.

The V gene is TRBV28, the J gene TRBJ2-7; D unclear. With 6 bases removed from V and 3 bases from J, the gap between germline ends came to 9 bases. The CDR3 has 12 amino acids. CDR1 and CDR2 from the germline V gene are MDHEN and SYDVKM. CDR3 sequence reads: CASSDQFYEQYF. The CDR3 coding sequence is TGTGCCAGCAGCGACCAATTCTACGAGCAGTACTTC.

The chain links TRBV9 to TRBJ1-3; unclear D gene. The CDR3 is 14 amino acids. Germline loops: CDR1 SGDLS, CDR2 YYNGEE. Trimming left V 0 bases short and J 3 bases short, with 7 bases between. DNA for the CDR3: TGTGCCAGCAGCGTAGACATCTATGGAAACACCATATATTTT. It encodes CASSVDIYGNTIYF.

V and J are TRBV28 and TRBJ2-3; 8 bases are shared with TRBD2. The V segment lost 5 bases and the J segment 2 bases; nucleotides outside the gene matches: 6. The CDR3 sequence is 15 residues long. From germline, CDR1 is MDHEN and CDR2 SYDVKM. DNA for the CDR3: TGTGCCAGCAGTCGGGGGACTAGGAACACAGATACGCAGTATTTT. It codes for CASSRGTRNTDTQYF.

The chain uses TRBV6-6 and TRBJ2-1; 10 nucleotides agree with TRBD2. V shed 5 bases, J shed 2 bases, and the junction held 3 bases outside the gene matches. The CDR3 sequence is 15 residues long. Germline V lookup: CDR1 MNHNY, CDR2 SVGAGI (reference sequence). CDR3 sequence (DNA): TGTGCCAGCAGTGACAGCGGGGGGGCCTACAATGAGCAGTTCTTC. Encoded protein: CASSDSGGAYNEQFF.

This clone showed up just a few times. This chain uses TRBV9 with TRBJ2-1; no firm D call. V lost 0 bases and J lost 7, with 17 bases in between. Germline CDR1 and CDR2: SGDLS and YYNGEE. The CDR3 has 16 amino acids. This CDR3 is CASSVVRWSSHNEQFF. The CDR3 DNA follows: TGTGCCAGCAGCGTAGTGAGGTGGTCTAGTCATAATGAGCAGTTCTTC.